This TCR beta chain is from a study of cytomegalovirus exposure and HLA in healthy donors. This PCR relied on a set of 60 Vbeta primers and 13 Jbeta primers. TCRdb keeps only in-frame clones here, not all; method: immunoSEQ multiplex PCR. The data hold under 200,000 clones, with approximately 75% observed a single time. Germline V gives CDR1 LGHNA, CDR2 YSLEER. The CDR3 has 15 residues. Trimming left V 4 bases short and J 11 bases short, with 23 bases between. The chain carries TRBV4-3 and TRBJ1-1; D is possibly TRBD1 (6 bases). The sequencing sample was made of PBMCs. The TCR sequence derives from a man aged 45-65 years in good health and CMV-seropositive. The CDR3 spells CASSRDWEGVTDAFF. The CDR3 DNA is TGCGCCAGCAGCCGGGATTGGGAGGGGGTGACCGATGCTTTCTTT.